This T cell receptor (beta chain) originates from a study of cytomegalovirus exposure and HLA in healthy donors (dated by TCRdb to about 2017). For the study in its entirety: An earlier analysis of roughly 630 of the donors reported 250 to 300 Gb of sequence data and 117 million unique TCR beta sequences from 150 million to 200 million T cells. Around 320 gigabases of sequencing data and approximately 85 million unique TCR sequences were included in an early release covering about 700 HLA-typed donors. The genetic ancestry cluster associated with self-reported Caucasian donors included roughly four fifths of the approximately 430 genotyped donors. The study was designed to test whether signatures of past pathogen exposure could be identified by cataloging public T cell receptors. The T cell repertoires of under 750 subjects were profiled by immunosequencing and related to cytomegalovirus serostatus. Along with the approximately 650-subject first cohort, a separate validation cohort of over 90 different subjects was used. To predict cytomegalovirus infection status, the study combined high-throughput TCR immunosequencing, statistical association of individual TCRs with disease status, and machine learning. To study patterns of TCR occurrence, a later analysis re-analyzed previously published TCR beta repertoires from 550 to 800 donors and added high-resolution HLA genotyping. The later analysis used no new phenotypic data to find candidate immune exposures, relying instead on TCR beta sequences and their occurrence across donors. In an earlier analysis of roughly 580 of the donors, high-throughput TCR beta sequencing was used to judge whether each TCR beta V gene segment behaved as functional or pseudogenic. Alongside the repertoire data, information on donor age, sex, ethnicity and CMV serostatus was compiled. A later genetic analysis took genome-wide SNP genotypes for 398 of the 666 donors and used that subset as a discovery cohort. Every repertoire in the discovery cohort had been generated on one and the same sequencing platform. Both class I and class II loci were covered by HLA typing, at four-digit resolution. Typing coverage differed by locus: A, B, C, DRB1 and DQB1 were typed in about 629-640 donors, DQA1 in about 500, DPA1 in some 570, and DPB1 in just under 490. Roughly 5 DR-DQ haplotypes were handled as single units for association and clustering, since linkage in the cohort was strong. On average, roughly 250,000 unique TCR beta nucleotide sequences were sequenced per donor among some 430 genotyped donors of the cohort, with about 17% of those sequences being non-productive. Results the study describes overall, beyond this receptor: In the study, around 150 TCR beta chains were listed as associated with cytomegalovirus. In a later genetic analysis, fewer N-insertions in productive TCRs were reported among donors in an Asian-associated ancestry cluster than the roughly 700-donor mean. For the cohort, immune exposure information was limited to CMV serostatus. In an earlier analysis of 587 of the donors, most TCR beta V segments were observed in productive rearrangements about 87% or about 30% of the time, broadly matching IMGT annotations. The classifier was reported to diagnose cytomegalovirus status with high specificity and sensitivity in both the original and validation cohorts. In vitro tests confirmed that three of the cytomegalovirus-associated TCR beta chains recognize cytomegalovirus antigens. Most TCR sequences were seen in very few donors, while some public TCRs were found in many individuals. Sequencing depth was assumed to be roughly uniform across donors in the presence/absence analyses, though that assumption may not hold. In this cohort, only TCR beta chains were sequenced, and detectable features were limited by the absence of alpha or paired-chain data. A further reported finding was that TCR beta sequences accurately predicted the HLA-A and HLA-B alleles for most subjects in the first cohort. Linkage disequilibrium might explain the correlated functional status among segregating V segments, but an unknown experimental factor could not be ruled out. In a later analysis, TCR association rates were found to vary across HLA loci, with the most associated TCRs seen for DRB1 alleles and the fewest for HLA-C alleles. A later genetic analysis associated a missense DCLRE1C variant with V-gene and J-gene trimming of TCR beta chains, and an independent cohort replicated the association. It was suggested by the authors that the approach could potentially be generalized to other disease states and immunological phenotypes. In a later analysis, HLA-associated TCR beta chains showed more clonal expansion and lower generation probabilities than non-associated chains that were equally common. Most CMV-associated TCR beta chains appeared to be HLA-restricted in a later analysis, and the HLA associations seemed to be driven largely by CMV exposure. Because some donors lacked HLA typing at each locus, the association tests relied only on the typed subset. Some IMGT-functional V segments, including TRBV6-2 and TRBV6-3, could not be distinguished by the 87-base-pair reads and were therefore excluded. According to a later analysis, parvovirus B19, influenza, CMV and Epstein-Barr virus appeared linked to several top co-occurrence clusters. Because counts were too low, about 17 rarely observed V segments, including chromosome 9 orphons, were excluded from the earlier analysis of about 500 of the donors. When HLA alleles, especially DR and DQ, strongly co-occurred, attributing TCR associations to individual alleles was difficult. The sequencing pipeline was judged likely to have produced a cluster of highly shared sequence variants as a technical artifact. Specific HLA alleles were associated with about 17,000 TCR beta sequences at a false discovery rate of 0.05 in a later analysis.

The CDR3 measures 16 amino acids from cysteine to phenylalanine. Solely the CDR3 DNA is kept, with 48 bases framed from the first base. The germline V gene sets CDR1 to SGHTA and CDR2 to FQGNSA. The trim is 1 base for V and 4 bases for J, with a gap of 16 bases between the germline ends. On this clone itself: Its antigen remains unidentified. Per-base qualities were not stored, and no clone one base away is much larger.

The cohort was made up of approximately 700 healthy bone marrow donors. All cohort members were sampled while nominally healthy, although unrecorded immune exposures were likely present. The donor tested CMV seropositive, placing the donor among the 290 or so seropositive members of the cohort. A peripheral blood sample was collected from each donor, and TCR beta sequencing was performed on peripheral blood mononuclear cells. Genomic DNA extraction from the blood cell samples was performed with the Qiagen DNeasy Blood Extraction Kit. Receptor amplification or capture employed the immunoSEQ multiplex PCR assay. The multiplex PCR relied on a mix of 60 forward primers for TCR Vbeta segments and 13 reverse primers for TCR Jbeta segments. The CDR3 region of rearranged TCR beta genes was amplified from genomic DNA with a multiplex PCR assay. The amplified TCR beta libraries were sequenced on the Illumina HiSeq System as 87-base-pair reads. The paper's data handling went like this. Across the 500 to 850 repertoires, a later analysis counted around 80 million unique TCR beta chains, around 10 million of which were shared by at least two donors. Raw reads were error-corrected and collapsed into unique sequences by a nearest-neighbor algorithm in which closely related sequences were merged to remove PCR and sequencing errors. To assign V, D and J gene segments, CDR3 sequences were aligned to IMGT reference sequences. For a sequence to be retained, at least a six-nucleotide match to both a V gene segment and a J gene segment was required. A rearrangement was called productive if the CDR3 had no stop codons and remained in frame with V and J, and every other rearrangement was called non-productive. Following IMGT convention, CDR3 was defined as the stretch from the second conserved V-encoded cysteine up to the conserved J-encoded phenylalanine. The earlier analysis of about 500 of the donors excluded sequences that lacked an unambiguous match to a single V gene segment. An earlier analysis of under 750 of the donors called V segments functional above 56.7% productive rearrangements and segregating when the between-donor standard deviation exceeded 5%. A statistical classification framework was built to diagnose cytomegalovirus status from the catalog of TCR beta chain sequences. A later analysis assigned V and J genes by comparing TCR nucleotide sequences with IMGT/GENE-DB human TR gene sequences. A later analysis assigned CDR3 sequences and most-parsimonious VDJ recombination scenarios with the TCRdist pipeline. In a later analysis, each TCR beta chain was defined by its CDR3 amino acid sequence together with its V-gene family, and reads lacking a unique V-gene family were excluded. To address suspected cross-contamination and a sequencing artifact, a later analysis removed a few hundred highly shared, low-generation-probability nucleotide sequences. In a later analysis, a clonal expansion index for each public chain was calculated from normalized within-repertoire ranks of inferred template counts. In a later analysis, generation probabilities were computed using a VDJ recombination model fitted to out-of-frame rearrangements, and the results were checked against IGoR. In a later analysis, hypergeometric tests were used to score TCR-TCR, TCR-HLA and TCR-CMV co-occurrence, with a repertoire-size bias correction applied to TCR pairs. False discovery rates were estimated in a later analysis by permuting HLA or CMV assignments 20 times. In a later analysis, co-occurring TCRs were grouped with DBSCAN, and TCRdist sequence similarity was added when clustering was performed within HLA-allele-positive subsets. For co-occurrence clustering, repertoires with fewer than 30,000 or more than 120,000 public chains were excluded, along with about five repertoires with anomalous nucleotide sharing. What TCRdb holds here is the immuneACCESS table cut down to in-frame rearrangements. Part of the clones is not present; checked against another copy, under half of the missing clones reflect an unresolved V gene, and the others are unexplained. The V and J calls and clone size are taken from that table; D and trimming were inferred from the DNA. The sample data list around 130,000 clones, and more than 80% of these were observed just once. The ten largest clones add up to under 8.5% of the sample.

The receptor comes from a woman under 40 in good health and CMV-seropositive. Sequences were obtained from PBMCs. The receptor chain draws on TRBV7-2 and TRBJ1-2; a weak D assignment points to TRBD1 (5 bases agree). The CDR3 region: CASSLVWGVDPYGYTF. The sequence in DNA is TGTGCCAGCAGCTTAGTTTGGGGCGTGGATCCCTATGGCTACACCTTC.